The source of this TCR beta chain is a study of CD8 T cells in ankylosing spondylitis. Quantitative 5'-RACE was performed with molecular barcodes, and it yielded the TCR beta libraries. A single record per CDR3 protein comes from TCRdb applying MiXCR to the 5' RACE reads. The repertoire consists of around 130,000 distinct CDR3 sequences, with roughly 7.3% occurring once and the leading ten covering approximately 12%. Looked up from germline, CDR1 is SEHNR and CDR2 is FQNEAQ (reference sequence). Unmatched junction bases numbered 9, after V lost 5 bases and J lost 4 bases. This CDR3 has 15 amino acids. This clonotype showed up many times. The antigen is undetermined. Findings and caveats of the study: In peripheral blood, disease-linked CD8+ clones occurred at relatively low frequencies. The study looked at matched synovial fluid samples from ankylosing spondylitis patients. Disease-linked clones were reported to be significantly enriched there.

The chain employs TRBV7-9 and TRBJ1-1; 8 positions match TRBD1. This receptor was taken from a male donor with ankylosing spondylitis or in good health (not recorded which). The specimen sequenced was blood, either unsorted or a sorted T cell fraction (not recorded which). CDR3 sequence: CASSVQGALGTEAFF. The DNA of the CDR3 is TGTGCCAGCAGCGTGCAGGGGGCGCTAGGCACTGAAGCTTTCTTT.